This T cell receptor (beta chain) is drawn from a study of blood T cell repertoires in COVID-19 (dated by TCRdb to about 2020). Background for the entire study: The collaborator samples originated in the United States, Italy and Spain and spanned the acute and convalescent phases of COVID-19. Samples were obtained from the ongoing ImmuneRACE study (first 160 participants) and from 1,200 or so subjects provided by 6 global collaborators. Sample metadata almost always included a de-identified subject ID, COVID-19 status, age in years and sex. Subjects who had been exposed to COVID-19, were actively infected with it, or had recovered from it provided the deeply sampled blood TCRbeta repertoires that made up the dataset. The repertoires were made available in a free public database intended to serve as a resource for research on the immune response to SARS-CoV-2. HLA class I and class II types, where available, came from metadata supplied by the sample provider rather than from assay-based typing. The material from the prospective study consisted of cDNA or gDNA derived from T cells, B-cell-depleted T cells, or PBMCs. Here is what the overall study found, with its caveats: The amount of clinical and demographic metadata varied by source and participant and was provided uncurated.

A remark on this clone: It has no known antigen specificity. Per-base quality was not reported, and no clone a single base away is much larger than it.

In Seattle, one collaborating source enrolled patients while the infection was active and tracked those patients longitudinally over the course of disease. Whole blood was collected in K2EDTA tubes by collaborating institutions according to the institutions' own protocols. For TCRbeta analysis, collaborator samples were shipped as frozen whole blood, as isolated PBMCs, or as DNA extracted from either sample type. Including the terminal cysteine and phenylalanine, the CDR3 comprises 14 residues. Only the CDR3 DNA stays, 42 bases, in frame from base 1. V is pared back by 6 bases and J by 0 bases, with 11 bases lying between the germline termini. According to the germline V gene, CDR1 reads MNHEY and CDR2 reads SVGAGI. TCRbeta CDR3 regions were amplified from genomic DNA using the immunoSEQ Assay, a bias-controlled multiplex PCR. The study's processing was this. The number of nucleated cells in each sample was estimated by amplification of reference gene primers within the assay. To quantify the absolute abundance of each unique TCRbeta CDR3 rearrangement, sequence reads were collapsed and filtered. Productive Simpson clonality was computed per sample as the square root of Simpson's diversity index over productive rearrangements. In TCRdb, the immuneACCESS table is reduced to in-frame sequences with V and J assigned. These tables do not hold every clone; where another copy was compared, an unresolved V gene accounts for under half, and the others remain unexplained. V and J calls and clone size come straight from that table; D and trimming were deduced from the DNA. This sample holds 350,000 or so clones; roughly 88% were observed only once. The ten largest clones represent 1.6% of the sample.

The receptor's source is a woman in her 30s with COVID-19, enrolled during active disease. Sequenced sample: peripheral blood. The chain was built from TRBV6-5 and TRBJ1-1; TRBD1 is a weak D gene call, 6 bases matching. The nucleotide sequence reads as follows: TGTGCCAGCAGGGCTGGACAGATGAACACTGAAGCTTTCTTT. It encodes CASRAGQMNTEAFF.